This TCR beta chain was identified in a study of T cell repertoires in cytomegalovirus infection. TCRdb processed the reads anew with MiXCR; each CDR3 protein has one entry. The profile shows roughly 920,000 distinct CDR3 sequences, 31% of them singletons. CDR3 length: 17 residues. The V gene's germline CDR1 is SQVTM and CDR2 ANQGSEA. V was clipped by 0 bases and J by 3 bases; unmatched bases: 9. Note on this clonotype: As yet, its antigen is unknown.

The origin of this receptor is a human donor in good health (CMV status not recorded). Some clones in this sample may be carry-over from other donors' samples. The V call is TRBV29-1, the J call TRBJ2-1; 9 bases map to TRBD2. The sample here was cultured CD8+ T cells from PBMCs, taken from culture after CMV antigen stimulation. The DNA for the CDR3 is TGCAGCGTTGAAGATCTTGGAGCGGGGGGTGTCTACAATGAGCAGTTCTTC. Its protein product is CSVEDLGAGGVYNEQFF.